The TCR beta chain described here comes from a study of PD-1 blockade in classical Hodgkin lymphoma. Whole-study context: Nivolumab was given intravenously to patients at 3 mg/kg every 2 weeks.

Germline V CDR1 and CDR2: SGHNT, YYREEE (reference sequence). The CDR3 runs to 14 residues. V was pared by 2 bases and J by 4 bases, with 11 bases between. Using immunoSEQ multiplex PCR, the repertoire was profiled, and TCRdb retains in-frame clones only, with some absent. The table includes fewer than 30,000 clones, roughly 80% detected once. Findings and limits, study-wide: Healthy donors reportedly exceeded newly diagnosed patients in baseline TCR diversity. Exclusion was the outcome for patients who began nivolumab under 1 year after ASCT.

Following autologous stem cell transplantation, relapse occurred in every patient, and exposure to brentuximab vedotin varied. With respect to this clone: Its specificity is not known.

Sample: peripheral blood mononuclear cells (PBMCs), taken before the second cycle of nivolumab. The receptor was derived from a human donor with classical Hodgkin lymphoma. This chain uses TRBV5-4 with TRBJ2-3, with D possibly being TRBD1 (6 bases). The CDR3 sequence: CASSLGQGPDTQYF. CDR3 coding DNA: TGTGCCAGCAGCTTAGGGCAGGGGCCAGATACGCAGTATTTT.